This TCR beta chain comes out of a study of technical replicates of blood from a few donors. The table came from immunoSEQ multiplex PCR; TCRdb's copy has only in-frame clones and leaves some out. The table has 65,000 to 80,000 clones, about 95% seen once. The CDR3 totals 13 residues. J gave up 7 bases and V 2 bases, and 3 bases lay outside the gene matches. Germline CDR1 reads KGHSH; CDR2 reads LQKENI. This clone is labeled medium-sized. The V call is TRBV18, the J call TRBJ1-1, with 8 bases that match TRBD1. Specimen: T cells isolated from PBMCs. The source of this sequence is a human donor in good health. This CDR3 reads CASSPWDRLEAFF. The CDR3 bases are TGTGCCAGCTCACCATGGGACAGGCTTGAAGCTTTCTTT.